This TCR beta chain was documented in a study of CD8 T cells in Susac syndrome. In contrast to the negatively isolated CD8+ and CD4+ T cells, TEMRA cells were FACS-enriched. There are 11 residues in the CDR3. Trimming left V 7 bases short and J 7 bases short, with 8 bases between. The germline V gene encodes CDR1 KGHDR and CDR2 SFDVKD. Random hexamers primed reverse transcription of about 0.5 to 1 ug RNA. TCRdb reprocessed the immunoSEQ multiplex PCR reads with MiXCR, giving one entry per CDR3 protein. The sample lists roughly 170,000 distinct CDR3 sequences; approximately 94% were seen once. The chain has TRBV24-1 and TRBJ2-3; no clear D gene. The clonotype was recovered from a human donor with multiple sclerosis. Sequencing was done on a sample of CD4+ T cells from PBMCs. As DNA, the CDR3 is TGTGCCACCAGCGACCAGCATACGCAGTATTTT. It is translated as CATSDQHTQYF.